This T cell receptor beta chain was captured by sequencing in a study of regulatory T cells in long-lasting Graves disease. Turning to the study itself: Antithyroid drug use was under 3 months in newly diagnosed Graves' patients.

Time point here: newly diagnosed GD, antithyroid drugs for less than 3 months. RNA from PBMCs was the source of the TCR library. By American Thyroid Association guidelines, Graves' disease was diagnosed in the cohort. The patients were drawn from one endocrinology department in Xi'an, China. This clonotype was counted a few times. As yet, its antigen is unknown. The study's findings and limits: Persistent Graves' patients showed less TCR diversity than newly diagnosed patients showed.

Construction of the TCR beta libraries employed iRepertoire HTBI primers in conjunction with Arm-PCR of CDR3 regions. TCRdb passed the multiplex PCR reads through MiXCR, listing each CDR3 protein once. Of under 300,000 distinct CDR3 sequences in the sample, 20% were seen once. The origin of this receptor is a female donor with Graves disease. The material sequenced was peripheral blood mononuclear cells (PBMCs), taken at new diagnosis, from a patient treated with antithyroid drugs.

The CDR3 is CASSEALRGETQYF. In nucleotides, the CDR3 is TGCGCCAGCAGCGAAGCCCTCCGGGGGGAGACCCAGTACTTC. The V call is TRBV5-1, the J call TRBJ2-5, with D maybe TRBD2 (6 bases). The germline CDR1 and CDR2 sequences are SGHRS and YFSETQ. Trimming took off 4 bases at V and 5 bases at J, with 15 bases between the two ends. This CDR3 region has 14 residues.